The T cell receptor beta chain under discussion was sequenced for a study of blood T cell repertoires in COVID-19. The data were produced by immunoSEQ multiplex PCR, yet TCRdb's version contains in-frame clones alone and is incomplete. The sample includes 160,000 or so clones, roughly 77% of them seen just once. Trimming took off 4 bases at V and 5 bases at J, with 9 bases between the two ends. Looked up from germline, CDR1 is SGDLS and CDR2 is YYNGEE. The CDR3 is 12 amino acids. The clonotype comes from a man in his 70s with active or convalescent COVID-19. The chain carries TRBV9 and TRBJ1-1; D is unclear. Material: peripheral blood. The CDR3 loop reads CASSLPGTEAFF. DNA for the CDR3: TGTGCCAGCAGCCTACCGGGGACTGAAGCTTTCTTT.